This T cell receptor beta chain was sequenced during a study of cytomegalovirus exposure and HLA in healthy donors (dated by TCRdb to 2016 to 2017). For the wider study: The approximately 710 repertoires of the first cohort and the 110 or so validation repertoires were produced on the same platform, according to a later analysis. The study was designed to test whether signatures of past pathogen exposure could be identified by cataloging public T cell receptors. In addition to the first cohort of approximately 650 subjects, a separate validation cohort of 120 different subjects was used. High-throughput TCR immunosequencing, statistical association of individual TCRs with disease status, and machine learning were combined to predict cytomegalovirus infection status.

About this clone: Its antigen is currently not known. The record has no base qualities; no much larger clone is one base away.

Overall results and qualifications from the work: The authors suggested that the approach could potentially be generalized to other disease states and immunological phenotypes. The study listed approximately 150 TCR beta chains as associated with cytomegalovirus. Three of the identified cytomegalovirus-associated TCR beta chains were confirmed in vitro to be specific for cytomegalovirus antigens. A later analysis had no HLA typing for the validation cohort, so co-occurrence there was scored across all 120 or so repertoires. Most TCR sequences were seen in very few donors, while some public TCRs were found in many individuals. Subsequent analysis determined that TCRs grouped into clusters in the first cohort also showed a tendency toward co-occurrence across the 120 validation repertoires, and 85% to 95% of cluster scores exceeded 0. The classifier was reported to diagnose cytomegalovirus status with high specificity and sensitivity in both the original cohort and the validation cohort.

Separate from the roughly 630-subject first cohort, the validation cohort of 90 to 150 subjects was the group to which the donors belonged. Trimming removed 0 bases from V and 7 bases from J, leaving 12 bases between the germline ends. The CDR1 and CDR2 encoded by the germline V gene (reference sequence) are MNHEY and SMNVEV. The CDR3 spans 14 residues, from the cysteine through the phenylalanine. Just the 42-base CDR3 DNA is kept, in frame starting at base 1. Receptor libraries were prepared by the immunoSEQ multiplex PCR assay. As for the authors' bioinformatics: A statistical classification framework was built for diagnosing cytomegalovirus status from the catalog of TCR beta chain sequences. TCRdb stores this immuneACCESS table with in-frame sequences only. Part of the clones is absent; in the studies checked, under half of the shortfall reflects unresolved V genes, and no reason is known for the rest. That table gives V, J and clone size, and the DNA gave D and trimming. The sample table contains 250,000 to 400,000 clones; only one count was recorded for roughly 87% of them. More than 0.95% of the sample is in the top ten clones.

The rearranged segments are TRBV27 and TRBJ1-1; the D gene lacks a confident call. Sequencing input: PBMCs. This TCR derives from a man aged 25 to 40 in good health and CMV-seronegative. The DNA reads TGTGCCAGCAGTTTATCAGCGGGATTTAGTGAAGCTTTCTTT. Translation gives CASSLSAGFSEAFF.